This TCR delta chain was recorded in a study of Vδ1+ human thymocytes. Study-level points and caveats: TRG sequences recurred across donors, whereas TRD sequences stayed essentially private. Despite high sort purity, about 20% of thymic T cell receptor delta sequences were Vdelta2. Thymic TRG and TRD repertoires appeared highly polyclonal.

The sorted cells were CD3+ Vdelta1+ Vdelta2- thymocytes from alphabeta-depleted thymus. Sorted Vdelta1+ thymocytes were about 96% to 99.6% pure. For this clone: The antigen is not known. Other DNA sequences in this sample translate to the same CDR3.

The template was reverse-transcribed extracted RNA. CDR3 amplicons came from multiplex PCR with pooled V-gene forward and constant-region reverse primers. TCRdb repeated clone calling on the multiplex PCR reads with CATT. This table has around 24,000 delta-chain clones, approximately 30% appearing once. This CDR3 is 18 amino acids long. Germline CDR1 is TSWWSYY and CDR2 is QGS. V shed 1 base and J 3 bases; nucleotides not matched to a gene: 9. The chain is built from TRDV1 and TRDJ1; TRDD3 matches at 12 bases. This clonotype was sampled from a boy under three years old who had congenital heart surgery. The sequencing sample was made of Vdelta1+ gamma-delta thymocytes from the thymus. The subset was: FACS-sorted CD3+ TCRalphabeta- TCRVdelta1+ TCRVdelta2- thymocytes. CDR3 bases: TGTGCTCTTGGGGAACGGGCCCGTTACTGGGGGATACCCGATAAACTCATCTTT. Encoded protein: CALGERARYWGIPDKLIF.